These T cell receptor beta chains were read from a single sample in a study of cytomegalovirus exposure and HLA in healthy donors. Sequenced by immunoSEQ multiplex PCR; TCRdb stores in-frame clones only, minus some. The sample lists about 120,000 clones; about three quarters were seen once. Sequencing was performed on PBMCs. These receptor sequences come from a woman between 35 and 50 years old in good health and CMV-seropositive. The CDR3 runs from the conserved cysteine through the conserved F or W. A D gene is named only where the DNA matches it firmly. Clone sizes are given selectively: once, few, many, or a class where the clone is expanded.

d_call	clone_size	v_call	j_call	cdr3_aa	cdr3_nt
NA	NA	TRBV10-3	TRBJ1-1	CAISESTLGRGTEAFF	TGTGCCATCAGCGAGTCGACTTTGGGGCGCGGTACCGAAGCTTTCTTT
NA	NA	TRBV27	TRBJ2-3	CASSITSTDTQYF	TGTGCCAGCAGTATCACTAGCACAGATACGCAGTATTTT
TRBD2	NA	TRBV6-1	TRBJ2-1	CASSATLAGAPGNEQFF	TGTGCCAGCAGTGCTACCCTAGCGGGGGCCCCTGGCAATGAGCAGTTCTTC
NA	NA	TRBV6-6	TRBJ2-1	CASSYGAGASYNEQFF	TGTGCCAGCAGTTACGGGGCAGGGGCGTCCTACAATGAGCAGTTCTTC
TRBD1	NA	TRBV23-1	TRBJ1-1	CASSQNRGGTEAFF	TGCGCCAGCAGTCAAAACAGGGGAGGCACTGAAGCTTTCTTT
TRBD2	NA	TRBV19	TRBJ2-1	CASSTGLAGGYEQFF	TGTGCCAGTAGTACGGGACTAGCGGGGGGGTATGAGCAGTTCTTC
TRBD2	NA	TRBV4-3	TRBJ2-7	CASSQDRLAANSYEQYF	TGCGCCAGCAGCCAAGATCGGCTAGCGGCGAACTCCTACGAGCAGTACTTC
TRBD1	NA	TRBV9	TRBJ2-1	CASSVQGANNEQFF	TGTGCCAGCAGCGTACAGGGGGCTAACAATGAGCAGTTCTTC
NA	NA	TRBV5-6	TRBJ1-4	CASSFRSVGEKLFF	TGTGCCAGCAGCTTTCGGAGTGTAGGTGAAAAACTGTTTTTT
TRBD2	NA	TRBV4-3	TRBJ2-3	CASSRTSASTDTQYF	TGCGCCAGCAGCCGGACTAGCGCTAGCACAGATACGCAGTATTTT
NA	once	TRBV11-1	TRBJ2-5	CASSFSEKIQETQYF	TGTGCCAGCAGCTTTAGCGAGAAAATCCAAGAGACCCAGTACTTC
TRBD1	NA	TRBV7-9	TRBJ1-2	CASSPPRTGGSYTF	TGTGCCAGCAGCCCCCCACGGACAGGGGGCAGCTACACCTTC
NA	NA	TRBV5-1	TRBJ2-4	CASSLGVGAAKNIQYF	TGCGCCAGCAGCTTGGGGGTGGGAGCGGCCAAAAACATTCAGTACTTC
NA	once	TRBV15	TRBJ1-1	CATSRDSMGPAEAFF	TGTGCCACCAGCAGGGACAGTATGGGTCCGGCTGAAGCTTTCTTT
TRBD2	NA	TRBV4-3	TRBJ2-1	CASSQELSGATGREQFF	TGCGCCAGCAGCCAAGAACTAAGCGGGGCCACCGGTAGGGAGCAGTTCTTC
NA	NA	TRBV7-9	TRBJ1-1	CASSPHWEGNTEAFF	TGTGCCAGCAGCCCACACTGGGAGGGCAACACTGAAGCTTTCTTT
NA	NA	TRBV5-1	TRBJ1-1	CASSLVSSGDEAFF	TGCGCCAGCAGCTTGGTTAGCTCGGGGGATGAAGCTTTCTTT
NA	NA	TRBV7-9	TRBJ2-3	CASSLVQGEIDTQYF	TGTGCCAGCAGCTTAGTACAGGGCGAGATAGATACGCAGTATTTT
TRBD1	NA	TRBV2	TRBJ2-2	CASSRTGGGTGELFF	TGTGCCAGCAGCCGGACAGGGGGTGGCACCGGGGAGCTGTTTTTT
TRBD1	few	TRBV19	TRBJ1-5	CATGTGREQPQHF	TGTGCCACCGGGACAGGCAGGGAACAGCCCCAGCATTTT
NA	NA	TRBV19	TRBJ1-3	CASREQVLSGNTIYF	TGTGCCAGTAGGGAACAGGTACTCTCTGGAAACACCATATATTTT
TRBD1	NA	TRBV13	TRBJ1-5	CASSHGQGAPDQPQHF	TGTGCCAGCAGCCATGGACAGGGGGCCCCCGATCAGCCCCAGCATTTT
TRBD1	NA	TRBV6-1	TRBJ2-7	CASRQGFYEQYF	TGTGCCAGTCGACAGGGTTTCTACGAGCAGTACTTC